The rows below give T cell receptor beta chains drawn from one sample of a study of vaccination and CD4 T cells after COVID-19. TCRdb passed the PCR reads through MiXCR, listing each CDR3 protein once. The table records 12,000 to 15,000 distinct CDR3 sequences, about 53% of them present only once. These receptors' antigens are unknown. Sequenced here: CD4+ T cells from blood, cultured in vitro, sampled before SARS-CoV-2 vaccination. These receptors originate from a human donor who had recovered from COVID-19. Each CDR3 is given with its conserved first and last residue. A D gene is named only where the DNA matches it firmly. Expanded clones are given a class, and other clones once, few, many or no size at all.

d_call,j_call,clone_size,v_call,cdr3_aa,cdr3_nt
TRBD1,TRBJ2-1,NA,TRBV20-1,CSARGQQGANNDQFF,TGCAGTGCTAGAGGGCAACAGGGGGCGAACAATGATCAGTTCTTC
TRBD1,TRBJ1-5,once,TRBV19,CASEDRGPQPQHF,TGTGCCAGCGAGGACAGGGGGCCTCAGCCCCAGCATTTT
TRBD2,TRBJ2-2,NA,TRBV20-1,CSANLRTSWSTGELFF,TGCAGTGCTAACCTGCGGACTAGTTGGAGCACCGGGGAGCTGTTTTTT
NA,TRBJ2-3,NA,TRBV7-9,CASDWEATDTQYF,TGTGCCAGCGACTGGGAAGCCACAGATACGCAGTATTTT
NA,TRBJ2-5,few,TRBV6-5,CASSYRGRAETQYF,TGTGCCAGCAGTTACCGTGGCAGGGCGGAGACCCAGTACTTC
TRBD2,TRBJ2-2,few,TRBV12-3/TRBV12-4,CASRIAGGNTGELFF,TGTGCCAGCAGGATAGCGGGAGGGAACACCGGGGAGCTGTTTTTT
NA,TRBJ2-2,NA,TRBV6-5,CASSYSKGNRVGLASNTGELFF,TGTGCCAGCAGTTACTCGAAAGGAAACAGGGTCGGGCTAGCGAGTAACACCGGGGAGCTGTTTTTT
TRBD1,TRBJ1-5,few,TRBV27,CASSTDRGSQPQHF,TGTGCCAGCTCCACTGACAGGGGATCTCAGCCCCAGCATTTT
NA,TRBJ1-5,NA,TRBV6-1,CASRSNSNQPQHF,TGTGCCAGCAGGAGTAATAGCAATCAGCCCCAGCATTTT
NA,TRBJ2-3,NA,TRBV20-1,CSALPSSTDTQYF,TGCAGTGCCCTACCTAGTTCGACAGATACGCAGTATTTT
TRBD1,TRBJ1-1,NA,TRBV29-1,CSVEGQLNTEAFF,TGCAGCGTTGAGGGACAGTTGAACACTGAAGCTTTCTTT
NA,TRBJ2-5,NA,TRBV7-9,CASSPMGAQETQYF,TGTGCCAGCAGCCCCATGGGGGCCCAAGAGACCCAGTACTTC
TRBD1,TRBJ2-4,NA,TRBV5-1,CASSLAGRRGQWDIQYF,TGCGCCAGCAGCTTGGCGGGACGTAGGGGGCAGTGGGACATTCAGTACTTC
NA,TRBJ2-3,few,TRBV6-5,CASSYSRQGADTQYF,TGTGCCAGCAGTTACTCGAGGCAGGGAGCAGATACGCAGTATTTT
NA,TRBJ1-2,NA,TRBV28,CASSFRQATNYGYTF,TGTGCCAGCAGTTTCAGGCAGGCAACTAACTATGGCTACACCTTC
TRBD2,TRBJ2-7,NA,TRBV6-1,CASSRTSSEQYF,TGTGCCAGCAGCCGGACTAGTTCCGAGCAGTACTTC
NA,TRBJ2-2,NA,TRBV6-1,CASSENRVTGELFF,TGTGCCAGCAGTGAAAACAGGGTGACCGGGGAGCTGTTTTTT
TRBD1,TRBJ2-1,NA,TRBV7-2,CASSTGQGNEQFF,TGTGCCAGCAGCACGGGACAGGGGAATGAGCAGTTCTTC
TRBD1,TRBJ1-1,NA,TRBV2,CASNRQGYTEAFF,TGTGCCAGCAATCGACAGGGGTACACTGAAGCTTTCTTT
NA,TRBJ1-2,NA,TRBV25-1,CASRGPSVWYGYTF,TGTGCCAGCAGGGGACCGTCAGTGTGGTATGGCTACACCTTC
TRBD2,TRBJ2-1,NA,TRBV7-8,CASSLRGSGSYGINEQFF,TGTGCCAGCAGCTTACGGGGTAGCGGGAGCTACGGGATAAATGAGCAGTTCTTC
NA,TRBJ1-5,NA,TRBV30,CAWSSQGDQPQHF,TGTGCCTGGAGTAGCCAGGGAGATCAGCCCCAGCATTTT
TRBD1,TRBJ1-3,NA,TRBV20-1,CSAYLQGSGNTIYF,TGCAGTGCTTACCTACAGGGGTCTGGAAACACCATATATTTT
NA,TRBJ1-2,medium-sized,TRBV15,CATSRDLGGDGYTF,TGTGCCACCAGCAGAGATTTAGGAGGGGATGGCTACACCTTC
NA,TRBJ2-1,NA,TRBV6-1,CASSPGTDVNEQFF,TGTGCCAGCAGTCCCGGGACGGATGTAAATGAGCAGTTCTTC
TRBD2,TRBJ2-5,NA,TRBV2,CATTGLAGETQYF,TGTGCCACGACGGGACTAGCGGGAGAGACCCAGTACTTC
NA,TRBJ1-6,few,TRBV7-2,CASSLGQAVNSPLHF,TGTGCCAGCAGCTTAGGGCAGGCCGTAAATTCACCCCTCCACTTT